A selection of T cell receptor beta chains follows, all from one sample in a study of shared clonotypes between healthy human individuals. TCRdb's copy holds only in-frame clones and misses some; the assay was immunoSEQ multiplex PCR. The table records hundreds of thousands of clones, about 97% of them present only once. Sequenced: naive CD4+ T cells sorted from blood. These TCRs come from a woman aged 25 to 39 in good health. CDR3s include the opening cysteine and the closing phenylalanine or tryptophan. D genes are given only for firm matches. Not every row has a clone size; where given, it reads once, few, many or a size class.

d_gene	abundance	j_gene	v_gene	CDR3nt	CDR3aa
TRBD2	-	TRBJ2-7	TRBV7-6	TGTGCCAGCAGCTCTAGCGGATACTCCTACGAGCAGTACTTC	CASSSSGYSYEQYF
TRBD2	-	TRBJ2-1	TRBV18	TGTGCCAGCTCCTGGACTAGCGGGAATACCTACAATGAGCAGTTCTTC	CASSWTSGNTYNEQFF
-	once	TRBJ2-7	TRBV28	TGTGCCAGCAGTCCTGATTACGAGCAGTACTTC	CASSPDYEQYF
TRBD1	-	TRBJ1-1	TRBV5-1	TGCGCCAGCAGCCCGGCCAACGGACAGGGGGTTTACACTGAAGCTTTCTTT	CASSPANGQGVYTEAFF
-	-	TRBJ2-1	TRBV10-1	TGCGCCAGCAGTGACCTTAGCGGAGGGTACAATGAGCAGTTCTTC	CASSDLSGGYNEQFF
-	once	TRBJ2-5	TRBV19	TGTGCCAGTAGCGCGAGGGATGAGACCCAGTACTTC	CASSARDETQYF
TRBD1	-	TRBJ2-5	TRBV19	TGTGCCAGTAGTATGGGGTCGACAGGGGTGAGGGAGACCCAGTACTTC	CASSMGSTGVRETQYF
-	-	TRBJ2-2	TRBV6-5	TGTGCCAGCAGTCGAGGACCAGCGAGCCCCGGGGAGCTGTTTTTT	CASSRGPASPGELFF
-	-	TRBJ2-3	TRBV9	TGTGCCAGCAGCGGGAGCACAGATACGCAGTATTTT	CASSGSTDTQYF
-	-	TRBJ2-7	TRBV5-1	TGCGCCAGCAGCTTGGCCCGACAATCCTACGAGCAGTACTTC	CASSLARQSYEQYF